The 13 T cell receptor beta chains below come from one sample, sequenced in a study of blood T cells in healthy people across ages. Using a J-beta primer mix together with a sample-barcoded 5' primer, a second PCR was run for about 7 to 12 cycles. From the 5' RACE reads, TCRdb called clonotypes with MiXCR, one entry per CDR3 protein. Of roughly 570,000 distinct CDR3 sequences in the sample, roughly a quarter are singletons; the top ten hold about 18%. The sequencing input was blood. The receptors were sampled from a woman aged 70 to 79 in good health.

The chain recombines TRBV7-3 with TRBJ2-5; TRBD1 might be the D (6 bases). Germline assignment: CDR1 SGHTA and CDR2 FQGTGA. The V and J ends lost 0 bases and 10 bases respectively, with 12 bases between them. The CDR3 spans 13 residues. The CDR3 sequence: CASSLTAGDGQYF. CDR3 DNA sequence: TGTGCCAGCAGCTTAACGGCAGGGGACGGCCAGTACTTC.

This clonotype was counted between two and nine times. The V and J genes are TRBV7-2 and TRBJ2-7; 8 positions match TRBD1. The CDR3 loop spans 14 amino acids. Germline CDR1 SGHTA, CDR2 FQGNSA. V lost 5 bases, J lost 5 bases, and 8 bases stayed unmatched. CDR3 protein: CASSARTGNDEQYF. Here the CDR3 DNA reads TGTGCCAGCAGCGCCCGGACAGGGAACGACGAGCAGTACTTC.

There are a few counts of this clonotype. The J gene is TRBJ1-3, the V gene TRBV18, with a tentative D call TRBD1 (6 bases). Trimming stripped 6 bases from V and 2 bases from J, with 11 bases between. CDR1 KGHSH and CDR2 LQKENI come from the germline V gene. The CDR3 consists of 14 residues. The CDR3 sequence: CASSADSAGNTIYF. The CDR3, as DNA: TGTGCCAGCTCGGCGGACAGTGCTGGAAACACCATATATTTT.

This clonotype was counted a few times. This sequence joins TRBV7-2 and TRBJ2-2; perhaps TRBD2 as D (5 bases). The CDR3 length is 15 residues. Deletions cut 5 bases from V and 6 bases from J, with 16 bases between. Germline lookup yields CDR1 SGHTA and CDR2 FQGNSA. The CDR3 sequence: CASSPLTSVAGELFF. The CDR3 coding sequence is TGTGCCAGCAGCCCACTCACTAGTGTTGCCGGGGAGCTGTTTTTT.

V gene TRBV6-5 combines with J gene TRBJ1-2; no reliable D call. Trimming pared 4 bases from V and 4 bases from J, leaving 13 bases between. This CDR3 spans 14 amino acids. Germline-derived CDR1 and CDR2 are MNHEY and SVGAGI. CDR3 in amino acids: CASSSNGEVYGYTF. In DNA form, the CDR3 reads TGTGCCAGCAGTTCCAATGGTGAGGTCTATGGCTACACCTTC.

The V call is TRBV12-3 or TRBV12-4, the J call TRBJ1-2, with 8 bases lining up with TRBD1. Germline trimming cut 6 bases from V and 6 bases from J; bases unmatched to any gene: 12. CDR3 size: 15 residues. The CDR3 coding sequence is TGTGCCAGCAGCCCCGGCGGGACAGGTACCGATGGCTACACCTTC. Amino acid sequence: CASSPGGTGTDGYTF.

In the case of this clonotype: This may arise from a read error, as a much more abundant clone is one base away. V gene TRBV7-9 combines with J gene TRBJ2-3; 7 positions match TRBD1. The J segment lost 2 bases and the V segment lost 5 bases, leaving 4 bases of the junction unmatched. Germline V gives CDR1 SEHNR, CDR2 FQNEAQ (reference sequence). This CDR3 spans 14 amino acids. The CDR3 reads CASSPGQDTDTQYF. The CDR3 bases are TGTGCCAGCAGCCCCGGACAGGACACAGATACGCAGTATTTT. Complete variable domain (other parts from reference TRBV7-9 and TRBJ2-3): DTGVSQNPRHKITKRGQNVTFRCDPISEHNRLYWYRQTLGQGPEFLTYFQNEAQLEKSRLLSDRFSAERPKGSFSTLEIQRTEQGDSAMYLCASSPGQDTDTQYFGPGTRLTVL.

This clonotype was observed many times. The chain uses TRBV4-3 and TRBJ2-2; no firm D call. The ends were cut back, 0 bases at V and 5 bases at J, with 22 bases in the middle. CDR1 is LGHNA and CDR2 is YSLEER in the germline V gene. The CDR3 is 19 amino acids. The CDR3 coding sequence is TGCGCCAGCAGCCAAGAGTTTCTGGGCAGGCAGTACGTGACCGGGGAGCTGTTTTTT. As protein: CASSQEFLGRQYVTGELFF.

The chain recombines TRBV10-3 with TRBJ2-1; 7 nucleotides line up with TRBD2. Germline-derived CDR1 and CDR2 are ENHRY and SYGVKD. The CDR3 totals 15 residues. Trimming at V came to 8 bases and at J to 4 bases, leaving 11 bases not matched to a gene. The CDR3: CAILRSSGVYNEQFF. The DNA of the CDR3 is TGTGCCATCTTAAGGTCCAGCGGGGTATACAATGAGCAGTTCTTC.

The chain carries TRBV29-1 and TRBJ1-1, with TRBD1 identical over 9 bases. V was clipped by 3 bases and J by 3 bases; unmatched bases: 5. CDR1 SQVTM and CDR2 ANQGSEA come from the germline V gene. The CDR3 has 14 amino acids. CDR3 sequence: CSVDRGQGYTEAFF. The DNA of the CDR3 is TGCAGCGTTGACCGGGGACAGGGATACACTGAAGCTTTCTTT.

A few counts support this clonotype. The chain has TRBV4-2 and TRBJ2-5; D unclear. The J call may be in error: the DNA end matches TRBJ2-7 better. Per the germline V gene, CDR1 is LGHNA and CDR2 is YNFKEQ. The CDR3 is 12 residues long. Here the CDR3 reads CASSQEGTEQYF. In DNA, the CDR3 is TGTGCCAGCAGCCAAGAAGGAACCGAGCAGTACTTC.

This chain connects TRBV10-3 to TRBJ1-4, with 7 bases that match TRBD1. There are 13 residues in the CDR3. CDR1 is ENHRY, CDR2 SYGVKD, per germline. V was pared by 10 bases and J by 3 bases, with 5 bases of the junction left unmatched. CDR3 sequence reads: CATTGVANEKLFF. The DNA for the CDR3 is TGTGCCACCACAGGGGTTGCTAATGAAAAACTGTTTTTT.

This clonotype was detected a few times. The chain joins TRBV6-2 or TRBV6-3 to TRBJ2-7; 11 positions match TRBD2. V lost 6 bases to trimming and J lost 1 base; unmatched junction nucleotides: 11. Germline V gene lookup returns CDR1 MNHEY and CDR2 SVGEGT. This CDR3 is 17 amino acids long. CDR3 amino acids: CASSQPTSGGPSYEQYF. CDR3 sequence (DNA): TGTGCCAGCAGCCAGCCCACTAGCGGGGGCCCTTCCTACGAGCAGTACTTC.